Listed below are T cell receptor beta chains from one sample, sequenced in a study of post-analysis software for immune sequencing data. TCRdb independently ran MiXCR on the PCR reads; one entry per CDR3 protein. The table shows fewer than 550,000 distinct CDR3 sequences, with around 31% occurring only once. The sample taken for sequencing was blood. Every receptor here comes from a girl aged 2-17 years with multiple sclerosis. Both conserved end residues are part of each CDR3. D genes are given only for firm matches. Size is stated for part of the rows, as once, few or many counts, or as a class when the clone is expanded.

>TRBJ1-5|.|few|TRBV20-1
TGCAGTGCTAGAGTAGCAGGGGCAGGCAATCAGCCCCAGCATTTT
CSARVAGAGNQPQHF
>TRBJ1-1|.|few|TRBV20-1
TGCAGTGCTAGAGATAAGGACGGTAACACTGAAGCTTTCTTT
CSARDKDGNTEAFF
>TRBJ2-2|.|.|TRBV6-2/TRBV6-3
TGTGCCAGCGCCCGAGGGGGTATTAACACCGGGGAGCTGTTTTTT
CASARGGINTGELFF
>TRBJ1-2|.|many|TRBV18
TGTGCCAGCAGCCCCCCCACTAACTATGGCTACACCTTC
CASSPPTNYGYTF
>TRBJ2-1|TRBD1|.|TRBV5-1
TGCGCCAGCAGCTTGGCGGTCAGGACAGGGGTTGAGCAGTTCTTC
CASSLAVRTGVEQFF
>TRBJ2-7|.|.|TRBV2
TGTGCCAGCAATTCCCAGCGCCCACCTTACGAGCAGTACTTC
CASNSQRPPYEQYF
>TRBJ2-3|.|few|TRBV7-3
TGTGCCAGCAGCTTAATGTACGCAGATACGCAGTATTTT
CASSLMYADTQYF
>TRBJ2-1|.|once|TRBV5-1
TGCGCCAGCACCCCGCGGAGCGAAAGGAACTACAATGAGCAGTTCTTC
CASTPRSERNYNEQFF
>TRBJ1-2|.|.|TRBV10-3
TGTGCCATCAGTGAGTCGGGTGTCTATGGCTACACCTTC
CAISESGVYGYTF
>TRBJ2-6|.|.|TRBV13
TGTGCCAGCAGCTACAGGGTTTCCGGGGCCGACGTCCTGACTTTC
CASSYRVSGADVLTF
>TRBJ2-7|.|.|TRBV13
TGTGCCAGCAGACGCACTCCCTACGAGCAGTACTTC
CASRRTPYEQYF
>TRBJ2-5|.|.|TRBV6-5
TGTGCCAGCAGAAGCCCAGGGGTAGAGACCCAGTACTTC
CASRSPGVETQYF
>TRBJ1-6|.|.|TRBV6-5
TGTGCCAGCAGTTACTCTACGAAGGGGAGCTCCTATAATTCACCCCTCCACTTT
CASSYSTKGSSYNSPLHF
>TRBJ2-5|.|.|TRBV6-1
TGTGCCAGCAGCTTGGACAGTCTACAAGAGACCCAGTACTTC
CASSLDSLQETQYF